These 3 T cell receptor beta chains originate from one sample sequenced in a study of T cells in Graves' hyperthyroidism and ophthalmopathy. The source material, RNA transcripts, was used to amplify TCR beta CDR3 regions. HTBI primers were employed in a first-round RT-PCR of the TCR CDR3. TCRdb itself ran the multiplex PCR reads through MiXCR, one entry per CDR3 protein. The repertoire holds about 610,000 distinct CDR3 sequences, about 14% seen once, with about 4.5% in the top ten. Material: blood. The source is a woman in her thirties or forties with Graves' ophthalmopathy.

This clonotype has just a few counts. This may arise from a read error, as a much more abundant clone is one base away. The chain couples TRBV20-1 to TRBJ2-7; D not resolved. The CDR3 runs 11 residues. V lost 0 bases and J 6 bases, leaving 6 bases between the germline ends. Looked up from germline, CDR1 is DFQATT and CDR2 is SNEGSKA (reference sequence). Written as DNA, the CDR3 is TGCAGTGCTAGAGATGGGCGCGAGCAGTACTTC. Amino acid sequence: CSARDGREQYF.

This clonotype was recorded a few times. V gene TRBV3-1 combines with J gene TRBJ1-2; D unclear. Germline-derived CDR1 and CDR2 are LGHDT and YNNKEL (reference sequence). This CDR3 is 15 amino acids long. With 6 bases removed from V and 4 bases from J, the gap between germline ends came to 18 bases. CDR3 in amino acids: CASRPSGGIGYGYTF. CDR3 coding DNA: TGTGCCAGCAGACCCTCAGGCGGGATCGGCTATGGCTACACCTTC.

This clonotype has at least ten counts. This chain links TRBV29-1 with TRBJ2-7, with D possibly TRBD2 on 5 matching bases. Germline loops: CDR1 SQVTM, CDR2 ANQGSEA. The CDR3 has 14 residues. V lost 2 bases to trimming and J lost 7 bases, with 18 bases between them. The CDR3 nucleotides read TGCAGCGTTGAAACGATGCTACGATCGGGAGAGCAGTACTTC. This translates into CSVETMLRSGEQYF.